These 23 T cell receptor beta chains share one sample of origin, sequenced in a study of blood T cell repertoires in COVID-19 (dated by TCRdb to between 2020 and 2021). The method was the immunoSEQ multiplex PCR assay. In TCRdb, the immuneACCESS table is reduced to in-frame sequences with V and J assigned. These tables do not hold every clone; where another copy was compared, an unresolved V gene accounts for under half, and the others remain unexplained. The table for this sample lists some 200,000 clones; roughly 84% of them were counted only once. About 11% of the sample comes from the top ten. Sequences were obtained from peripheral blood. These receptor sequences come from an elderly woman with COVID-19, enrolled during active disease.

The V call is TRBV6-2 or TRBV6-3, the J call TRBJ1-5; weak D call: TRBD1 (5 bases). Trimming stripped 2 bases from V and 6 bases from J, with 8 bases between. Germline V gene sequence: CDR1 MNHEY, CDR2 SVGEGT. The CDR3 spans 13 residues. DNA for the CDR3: TGTGCCAGCAGTTACAGGGGTCTTCAGCCCCAGCATTTT. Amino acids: CASSYRGLQPQHF.

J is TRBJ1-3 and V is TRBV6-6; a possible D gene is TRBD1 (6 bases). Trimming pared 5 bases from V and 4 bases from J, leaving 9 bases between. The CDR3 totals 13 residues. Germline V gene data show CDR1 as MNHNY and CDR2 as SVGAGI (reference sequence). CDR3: CASSQGSGNTIYF. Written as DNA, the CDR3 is TGTGCCAGCAGTCAGGGGTCAGGAAACACCATATATTTT.

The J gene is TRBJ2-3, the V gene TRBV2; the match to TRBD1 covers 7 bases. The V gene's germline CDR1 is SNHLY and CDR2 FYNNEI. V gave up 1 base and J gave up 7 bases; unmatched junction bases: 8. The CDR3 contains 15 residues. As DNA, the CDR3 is TGTGCCAGCAGTGAAGTTCGAGGGGGCGGGTATACGCAGTATTTT. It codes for CASSEVRGGGYTQYF.

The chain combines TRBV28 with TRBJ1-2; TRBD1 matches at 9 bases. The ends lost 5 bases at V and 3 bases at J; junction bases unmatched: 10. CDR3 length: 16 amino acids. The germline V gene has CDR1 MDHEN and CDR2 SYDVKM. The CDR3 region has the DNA TGTGCCAGCAGTACCCCCGGGACAGGGCTTCACTATGGCTACACCTTC. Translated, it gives CASSTPGTGLHYGYTF.

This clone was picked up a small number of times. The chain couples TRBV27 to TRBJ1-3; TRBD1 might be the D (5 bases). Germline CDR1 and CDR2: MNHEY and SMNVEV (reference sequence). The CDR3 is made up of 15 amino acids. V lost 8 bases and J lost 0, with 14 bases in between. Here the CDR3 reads CASAQQALSGNTIYF. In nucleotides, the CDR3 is TGTGCCAGCGCCCAACAGGCCCTCTCTGGAAACACCATATATTTT.

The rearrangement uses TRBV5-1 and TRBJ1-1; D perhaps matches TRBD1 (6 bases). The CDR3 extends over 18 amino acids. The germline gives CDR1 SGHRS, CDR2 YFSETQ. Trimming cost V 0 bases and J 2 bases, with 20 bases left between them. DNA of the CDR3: TGCGCCAGCAGCTTGGCCGGGAGGGGGGCTATGTCAAACACTGAAGCTTTCTTT. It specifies CASSLAGRGAMSNTEAFF.

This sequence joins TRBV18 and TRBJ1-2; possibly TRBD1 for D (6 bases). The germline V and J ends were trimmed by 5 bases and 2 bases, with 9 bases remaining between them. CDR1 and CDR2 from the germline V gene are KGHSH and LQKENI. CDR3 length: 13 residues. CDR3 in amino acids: CASSVQGNYGYTF. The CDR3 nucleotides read TGTGCCAGCTCAGTCCAGGGGAACTATGGCTACACCTTC.

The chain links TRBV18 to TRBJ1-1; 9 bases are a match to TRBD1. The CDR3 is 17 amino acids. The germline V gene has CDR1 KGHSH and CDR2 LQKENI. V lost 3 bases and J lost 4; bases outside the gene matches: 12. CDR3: CASSPYPVTGGATEAFF. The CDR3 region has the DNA TGTGCCAGCTCACCCTACCCCGTGACAGGGGGTGCCACTGAAGCTTTCTTT.

The CDR3 bases are TGTGCCAGCAGTTCCAGGACAGAGGCCCAGCATTTT. Protein: CASSSRTEAQHF. The chain is built from TRBV12-3 or TRBV12-4 and TRBJ1-5, with D tentatively TRBD1 (6 bases). The length of the CDR3 is 12 residues. The V and J ends lost 4 bases and 11 bases respectively, with 12 bases between them.

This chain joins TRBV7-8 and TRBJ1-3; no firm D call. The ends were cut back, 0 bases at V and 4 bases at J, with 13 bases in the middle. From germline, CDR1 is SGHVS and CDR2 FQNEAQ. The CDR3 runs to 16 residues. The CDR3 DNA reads TGTGCCAGCAGCTTAGCGCCACAGCTCAACGGAAACACCATATATTTT. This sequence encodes CASSLAPQLNGNTIYF.

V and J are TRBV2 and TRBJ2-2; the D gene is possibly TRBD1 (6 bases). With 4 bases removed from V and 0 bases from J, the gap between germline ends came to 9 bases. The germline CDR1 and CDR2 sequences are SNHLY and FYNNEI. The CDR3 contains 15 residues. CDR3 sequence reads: CASSVWTANTGELFF. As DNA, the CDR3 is TGTGCCAGCAGTGTTTGGACAGCGAACACCGGGGAGCTGTTTTTT.

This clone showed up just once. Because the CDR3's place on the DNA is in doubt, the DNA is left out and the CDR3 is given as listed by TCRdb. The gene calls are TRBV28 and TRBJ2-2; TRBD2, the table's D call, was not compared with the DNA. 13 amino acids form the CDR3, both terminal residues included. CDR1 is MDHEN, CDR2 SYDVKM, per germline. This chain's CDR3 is CASSPFGAGELFF.

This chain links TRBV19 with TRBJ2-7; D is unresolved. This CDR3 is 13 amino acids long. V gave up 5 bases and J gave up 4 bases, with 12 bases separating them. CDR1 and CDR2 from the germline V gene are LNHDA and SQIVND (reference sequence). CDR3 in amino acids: CASSAPPRYEQYF. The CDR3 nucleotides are TGTGCCAGTAGTGCACCACCGAGATACGAGCAGTACTTC.

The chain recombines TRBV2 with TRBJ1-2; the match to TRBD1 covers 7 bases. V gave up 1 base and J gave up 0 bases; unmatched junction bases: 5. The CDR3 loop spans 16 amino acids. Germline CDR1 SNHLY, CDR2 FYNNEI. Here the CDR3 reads CASSEVGTASNYGYTF. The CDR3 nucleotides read TGTGCCAGCAGTGAAGTCGGGACAGCTTCTAACTATGGCTACACCTTC.

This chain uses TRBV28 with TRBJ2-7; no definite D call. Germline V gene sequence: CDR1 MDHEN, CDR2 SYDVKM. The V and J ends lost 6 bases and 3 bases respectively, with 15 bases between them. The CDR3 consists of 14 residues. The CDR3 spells CASSSLKTFYEQYV. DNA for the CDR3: TGTGCCAGCAGCTCCCTTAAGACTTTCTACGAGCAGTACGTC.

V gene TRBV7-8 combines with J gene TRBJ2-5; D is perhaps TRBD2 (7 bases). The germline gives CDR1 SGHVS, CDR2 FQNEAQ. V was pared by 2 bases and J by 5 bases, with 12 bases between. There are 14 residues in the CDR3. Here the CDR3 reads CASSLWGGDETQYF. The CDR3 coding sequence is TGTGCCAGCAGCTTATGGGGGGGCGACGAGACCCAGTACTTC.

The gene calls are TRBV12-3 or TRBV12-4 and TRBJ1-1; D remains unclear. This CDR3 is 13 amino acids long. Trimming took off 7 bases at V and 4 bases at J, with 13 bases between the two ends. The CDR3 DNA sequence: TGTGCCAGCACCCCCCGGTGGGCCACTGAAGCTTTCTTT. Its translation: CASTPRWATEAFF.

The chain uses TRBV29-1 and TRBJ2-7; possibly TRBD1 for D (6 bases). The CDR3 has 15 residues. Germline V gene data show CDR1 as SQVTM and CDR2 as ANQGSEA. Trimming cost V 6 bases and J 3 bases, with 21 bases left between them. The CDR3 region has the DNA TGCAGCGTCCGCACCGACAGGCAGAGACACTACGAGCAGTACGTC. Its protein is CSVRTDRQRHYEQYV.

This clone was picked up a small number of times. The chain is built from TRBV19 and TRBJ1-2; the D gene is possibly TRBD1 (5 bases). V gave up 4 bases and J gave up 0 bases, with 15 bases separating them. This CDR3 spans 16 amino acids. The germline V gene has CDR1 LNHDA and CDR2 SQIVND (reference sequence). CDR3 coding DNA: TGTGCCAGTAGTACACGGACAAGCCCAACTAACTATGGCTACACCTTC. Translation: CASSTRTSPTNYGYTF.

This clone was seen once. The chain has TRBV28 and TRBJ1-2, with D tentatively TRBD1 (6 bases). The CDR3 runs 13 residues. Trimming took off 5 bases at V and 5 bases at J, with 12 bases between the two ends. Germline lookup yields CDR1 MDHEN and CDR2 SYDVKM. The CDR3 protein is CASSPGHIYGYTF. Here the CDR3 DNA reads TGTGCCAGCAGTCCGGGACACATATATGGCTACACCTTC.

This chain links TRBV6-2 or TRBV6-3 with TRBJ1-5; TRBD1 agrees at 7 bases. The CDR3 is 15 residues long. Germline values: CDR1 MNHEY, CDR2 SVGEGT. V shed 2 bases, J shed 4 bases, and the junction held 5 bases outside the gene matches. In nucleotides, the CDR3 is TGTGCCAGCAGTTACCGTGACAGGGAAAATCAGCCCCAGCATTTT. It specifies CASSYRDRENQPQHF.

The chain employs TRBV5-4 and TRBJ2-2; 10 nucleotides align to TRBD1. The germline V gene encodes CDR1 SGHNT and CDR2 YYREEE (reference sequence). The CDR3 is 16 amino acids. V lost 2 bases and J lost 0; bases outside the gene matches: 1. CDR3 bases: TGTGCCAGCAGCTTTGGACAGGGGGCGAACACCGGGGAGCTGTTTTTT. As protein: CASSFGQGANTGELFF.

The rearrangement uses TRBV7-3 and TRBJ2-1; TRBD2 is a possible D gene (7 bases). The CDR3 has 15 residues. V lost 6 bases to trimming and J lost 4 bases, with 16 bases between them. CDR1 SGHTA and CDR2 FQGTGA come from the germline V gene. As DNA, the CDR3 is TGTGCCAGCAGTTTGGCGGGGGCGTTGTACAATGAGCAGTTCTTC. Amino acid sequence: CASSLAGALYNEQFF.